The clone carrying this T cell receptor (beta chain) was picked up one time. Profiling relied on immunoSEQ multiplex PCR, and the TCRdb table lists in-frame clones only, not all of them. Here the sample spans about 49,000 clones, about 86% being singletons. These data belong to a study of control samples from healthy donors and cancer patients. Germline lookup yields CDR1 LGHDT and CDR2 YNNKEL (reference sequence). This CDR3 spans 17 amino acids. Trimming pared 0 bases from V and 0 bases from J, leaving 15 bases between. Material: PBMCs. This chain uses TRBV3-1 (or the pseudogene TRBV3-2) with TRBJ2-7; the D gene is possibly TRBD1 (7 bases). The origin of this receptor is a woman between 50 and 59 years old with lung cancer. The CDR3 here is CASSQDRGTAASYEQYF. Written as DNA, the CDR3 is TGTGCCAGCAGCCAAGATCGGGGGACAGCCGCCTCCTACGAGCAGTACTTC.